This TCR beta chain originates from a study of blood T cells in healthy people across ages. Each donor gave roughly 9.8 milliliters of peripheral blood. A second roughly 7 to 12 cycle PCR used barcoded and J-beta primers. Paired-end reads containing CDR3 totaled no fewer than 2.5 million for each sample. In TCRdb, the 5' RACE reads were re-called with MiXCR into one record per CDR3 protein. The sample lists approximately 850,000 distinct CDR3 sequences; roughly 44% were seen once. The CDR3 spans 14 residues. V lost 6 bases to trimming and J lost 6 bases; unmatched junction nucleotides: 9. Germline V gene data show CDR1 as MNHEY and CDR2 as SVGAGI.

This receptor was identified in a man aged 60-69 years in good health. Sequenced input: blood. The rearrangement uses TRBV6-5 and TRBJ2-3; TRBD1 agrees at 7 bases. The DNA of the CDR3 is TGTGCCAGCAGCGTCGGGACAGTAACGGATACGCAGTATTTT. It is translated as CASSVGTVTDTQYF.